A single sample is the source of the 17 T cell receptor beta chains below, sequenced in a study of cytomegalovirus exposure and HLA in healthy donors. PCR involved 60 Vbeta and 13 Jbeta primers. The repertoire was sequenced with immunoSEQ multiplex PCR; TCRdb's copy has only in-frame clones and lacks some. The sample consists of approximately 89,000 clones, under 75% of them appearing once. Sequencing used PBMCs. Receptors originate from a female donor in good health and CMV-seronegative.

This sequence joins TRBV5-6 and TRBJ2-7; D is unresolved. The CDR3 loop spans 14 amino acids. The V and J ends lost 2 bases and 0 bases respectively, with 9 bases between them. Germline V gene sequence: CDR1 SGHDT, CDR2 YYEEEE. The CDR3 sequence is CASSFGRLSYEQYF. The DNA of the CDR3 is TGTGCCAGCAGCTTCGGTAGACTCTCCTACGAGCAGTACTTC.

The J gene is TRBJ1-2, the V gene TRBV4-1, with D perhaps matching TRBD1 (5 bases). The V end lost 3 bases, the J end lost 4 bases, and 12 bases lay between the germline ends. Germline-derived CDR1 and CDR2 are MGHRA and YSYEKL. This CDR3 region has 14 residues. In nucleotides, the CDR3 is TGCGCCAGCAGCCACGGGGGGGGTGGCTATGGCTACACCTTC. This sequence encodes CASSHGGGGYGYTF.

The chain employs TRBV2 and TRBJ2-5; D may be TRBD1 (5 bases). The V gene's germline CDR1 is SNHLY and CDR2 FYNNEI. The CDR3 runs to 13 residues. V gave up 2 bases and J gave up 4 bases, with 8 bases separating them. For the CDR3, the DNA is TGTGCCAGCAGTGAATCCACAGGAGAGACCCAGTACTTC. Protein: CASSESTGETQYF.

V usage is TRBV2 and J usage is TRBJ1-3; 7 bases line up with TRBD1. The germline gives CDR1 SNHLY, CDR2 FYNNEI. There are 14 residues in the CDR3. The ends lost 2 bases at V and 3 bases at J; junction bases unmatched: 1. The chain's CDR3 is CASSEWTGGNTIYF. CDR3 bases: TGTGCCAGCAGTGAATGGACAGGTGGAAACACCATATATTTT. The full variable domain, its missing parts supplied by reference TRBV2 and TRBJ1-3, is EPEVTQTPSHQVTQMGQEVILRCVPISNHLYFYWYRQILGQKVEFLVSFYNNEISEKSEIFDDQFSVERPDGSNFTLKIRSTKLEDSAMYFCASSEWTGGNTIYFGEGSWLTVV.

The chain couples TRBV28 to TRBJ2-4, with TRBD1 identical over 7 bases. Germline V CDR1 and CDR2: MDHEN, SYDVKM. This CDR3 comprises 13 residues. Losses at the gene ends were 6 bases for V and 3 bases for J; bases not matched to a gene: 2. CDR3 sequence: CASSPGGKNIQYF. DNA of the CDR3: TGTGCCAGCAGCCCAGGGGGCAAAAACATTCAGTACTTC.

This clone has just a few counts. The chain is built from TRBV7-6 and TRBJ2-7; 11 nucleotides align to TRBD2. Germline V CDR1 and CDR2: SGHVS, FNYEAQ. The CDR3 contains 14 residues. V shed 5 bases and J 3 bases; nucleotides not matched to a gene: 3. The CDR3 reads CASSPLAGGYEQYF. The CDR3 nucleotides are TGTGCCAGCAGCCCGCTAGCGGGGGGCTACGAGCAGTACTTC.

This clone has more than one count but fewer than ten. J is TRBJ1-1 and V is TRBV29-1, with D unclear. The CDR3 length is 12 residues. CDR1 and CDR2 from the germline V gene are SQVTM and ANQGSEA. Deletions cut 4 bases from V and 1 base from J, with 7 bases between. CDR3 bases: TGCAGCGTTGCTCGAGAGAACACTGAAGCTTTCTTT. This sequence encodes CSVARENTEAFF.

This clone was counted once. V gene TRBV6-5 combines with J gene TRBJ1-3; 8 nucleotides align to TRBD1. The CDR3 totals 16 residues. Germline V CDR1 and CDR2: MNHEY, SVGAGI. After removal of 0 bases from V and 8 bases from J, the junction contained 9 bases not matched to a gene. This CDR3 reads CASSYSGLTGADTIYF. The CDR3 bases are TGTGCCAGCAGTTACTCGGGGCTGACAGGGGCGGACACCATATATTTT.

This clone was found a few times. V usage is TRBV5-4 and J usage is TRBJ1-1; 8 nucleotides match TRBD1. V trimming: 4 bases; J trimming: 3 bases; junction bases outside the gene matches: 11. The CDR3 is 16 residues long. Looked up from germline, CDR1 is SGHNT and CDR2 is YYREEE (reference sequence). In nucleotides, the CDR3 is TGTGCCAGCAGCACACTAACAGGGGGAAAGTACACTGAAGCTTTCTTT. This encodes CASSTLTGGKYTEAFF.

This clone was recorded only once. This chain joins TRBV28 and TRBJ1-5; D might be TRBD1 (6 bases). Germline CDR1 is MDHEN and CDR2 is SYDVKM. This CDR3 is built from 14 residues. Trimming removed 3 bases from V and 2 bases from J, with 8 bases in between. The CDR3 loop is CASSFQGRNQPQHF. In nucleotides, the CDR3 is TGTGCCAGCAGTTTCCAGGGGCGCAATCAGCCCCAGCATTTT.

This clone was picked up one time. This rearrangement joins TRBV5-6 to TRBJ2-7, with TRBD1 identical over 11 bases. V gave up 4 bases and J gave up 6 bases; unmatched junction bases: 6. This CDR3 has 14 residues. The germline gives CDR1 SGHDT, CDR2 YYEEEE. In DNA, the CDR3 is TGTGCCAGCAGCGGGCCGGACAGGGGGCCCGAGCAGTACTTC. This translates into CASSGPDRGPEQYF.

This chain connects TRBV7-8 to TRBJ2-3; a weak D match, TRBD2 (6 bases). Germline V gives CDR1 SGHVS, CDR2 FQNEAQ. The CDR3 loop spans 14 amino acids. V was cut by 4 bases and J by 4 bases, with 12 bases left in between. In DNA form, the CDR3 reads TGTGCCAGCAGCTCCGACGGGAGAGCAGATACGCAGTATTTT. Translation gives CASSSDGRADTQYF.

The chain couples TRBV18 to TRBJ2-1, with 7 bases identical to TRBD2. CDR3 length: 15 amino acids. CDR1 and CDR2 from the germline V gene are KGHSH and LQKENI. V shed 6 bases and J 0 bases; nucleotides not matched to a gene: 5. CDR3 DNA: TGTGCCAGCTCCCTAGCGGACACCTCCTACAATGAGCAGTTCTTC. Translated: CASSLADTSYNEQFF.

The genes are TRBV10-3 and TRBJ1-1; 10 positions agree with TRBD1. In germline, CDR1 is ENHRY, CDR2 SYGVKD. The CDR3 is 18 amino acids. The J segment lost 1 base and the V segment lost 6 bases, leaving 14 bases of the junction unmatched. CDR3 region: CAISLPGQGWGRNTEAFF. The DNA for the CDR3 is TGTGCCATCAGCCTCCCGGGACAGGGGTGGGGAAGGAACACTGAAGCTTTCTTT.

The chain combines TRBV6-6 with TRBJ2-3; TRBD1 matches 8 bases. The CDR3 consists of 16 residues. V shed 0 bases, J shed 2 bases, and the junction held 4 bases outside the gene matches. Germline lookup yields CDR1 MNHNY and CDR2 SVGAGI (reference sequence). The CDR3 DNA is TGTGCCAGCAGTTACTCGAGGACAGGGAACACAGATACGCAGTATTTT. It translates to CASSYSRTGNTDTQYF.

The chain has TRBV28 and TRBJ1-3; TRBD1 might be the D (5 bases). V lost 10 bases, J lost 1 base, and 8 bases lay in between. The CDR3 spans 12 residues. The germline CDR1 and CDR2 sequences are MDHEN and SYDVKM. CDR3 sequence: CATRQSGNTIYF. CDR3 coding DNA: TGTGCCACAAGACAGTCTGGAAACACCATATATTTT.

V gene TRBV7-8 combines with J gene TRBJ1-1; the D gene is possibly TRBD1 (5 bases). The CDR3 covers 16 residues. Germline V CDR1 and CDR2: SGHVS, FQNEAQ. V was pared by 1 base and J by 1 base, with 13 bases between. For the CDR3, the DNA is TGTGCCAGCAGCTTAGTGACCCTTACAGGGAACACTGAAGCTTTCTTT. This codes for CASSLVTLTGNTEAFF.